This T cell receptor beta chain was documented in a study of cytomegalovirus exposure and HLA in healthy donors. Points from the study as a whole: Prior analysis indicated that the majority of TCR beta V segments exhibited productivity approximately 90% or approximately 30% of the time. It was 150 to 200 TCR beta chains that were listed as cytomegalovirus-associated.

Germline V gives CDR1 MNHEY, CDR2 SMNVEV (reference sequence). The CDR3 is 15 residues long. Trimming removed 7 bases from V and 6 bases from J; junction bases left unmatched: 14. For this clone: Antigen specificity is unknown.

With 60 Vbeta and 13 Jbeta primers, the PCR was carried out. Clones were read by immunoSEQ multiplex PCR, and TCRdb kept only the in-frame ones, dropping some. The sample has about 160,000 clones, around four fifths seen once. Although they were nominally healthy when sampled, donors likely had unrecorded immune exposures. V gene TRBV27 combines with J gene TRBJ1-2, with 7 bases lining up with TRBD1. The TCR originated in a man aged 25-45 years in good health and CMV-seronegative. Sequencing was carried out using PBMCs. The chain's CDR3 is CASILPGQALDGYTF. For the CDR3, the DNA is TGTGCCAGCATTCTCCCAGGACAGGCCTTGGATGGCTACACCTTC.